The entry below describes one T cell receptor (beta chain). What it recognizes is unknown. The V segment lost 4 bases and the J segment 9 bases; nucleotides outside the gene matches: 8. The germline V gene has CDR1 SGDLS and CDR2 YYNGEE. The CDR3 has 15 amino acids. The data belong to a study of shared clonotypes between healthy human individuals. Notes on the study in general: With few donors, the genetic and exposure-history diversity represented was limited. Some clonotypes were shared by all four sorted-subset donors, while others were not shared. The non-shared ones had lower generation probabilities than the shared ones.

Profiled with immunoSEQ multiplex PCR; TCRdb holds only in-frame clones, not every one. The sample records about 590,000 clones, 95% being singletons. CD45RO-negative, CCR7-selected cells formed the naive CD8 fraction, which excluded terminally differentiated effector memory CD45RA+ cells. Healthy adults negative for HIV, lacking recent acute infections or vaccinations, served as donors. This chain uses TRBV9 with TRBJ2-1; 12 bases align to TRBD2. Sequenced: naive CD8+ T cells sorted from blood. The sequence was obtained from a woman aged 25 to 39 in good health. This chain's CDR3 is CASSPTPTSGSEQFF. As DNA, the CDR3 is TGTGCCAGCAGCCCGACGCCGACTAGCGGGAGTGAGCAGTTCTTC.